The rows below give T cell receptor beta chains drawn from one sample of a study of blood T cells in healthy people across ages. One entry per CDR3 protein, called by TCRdb with MiXCR from the 5' RACE reads. This table holds just over 1 million distinct CDR3 sequences, 35% to 55% found once. The sequenced sample consisted of blood. These TCRs come from a woman in her sixties or seventies in good health. Both conserved end residues are part of each CDR3. The D gene is left open where the match is weak. Some rows mark clone size as missing; the rest say once, few, many or name a class of expanded clone.

D gene,J gene,clone size,V gene,CDR3 protein,CDR3 DNA
TRBD1,TRBJ2-3,-,TRBV6-2/TRBV6-3,CASSSGGRGHDTQYF,TGTGCCAGCAGTTCCGGGGGCAGGGGGCACGATACGCAGTATTTT
-,TRBJ2-4,few,TRBV10-2,CASSEPARVGPAKNIQYF,TGCGCCAGCAGTGAGCCGGCCAGGGTCGGACCAGCCAAAAACATTCAGTACTTC
-,TRBJ1-2,once,TRBV14,CASSQIAGQGYGYTF,TGTGCCAGCAGCCAAATAGCAGGGCAAGGGTATGGCTACACCTTC
-,TRBJ2-7,-,TRBV11-3,CASSPGWGLYNEQYF,TGTGCCAGCAGCCCGGGATGGGGGCTCTACAATGAGCAGTACTTC
-,TRBJ1-5,-,TRBV6-6,CASSGDNNQPQHF,TGTGCCAGCAGTGGGGACAACAATCAGCCCCAGCATTTT
-,TRBJ2-5,-,TRBV12-3/TRBV12-4,CASRFAETQYF,TGTGCCAGCAGGTTTGCAGAGACCCAGTACTTC
-,TRBJ2-1,-,TRBV5-1,CASSFNSGLLRGNEQFF,TGCGCCAGCAGCTTTAATAGCGGACTCCTCAGAGGGAATGAGCAGTTCTTC
TRBD2,TRBJ2-1,-,TRBV9,CASSVVAGGNGEQFF,TGTGCCAGCAGCGTAGTGGCGGGAGGCAACGGTGAGCAGTTCTTC
TRBD2,TRBJ2-7,once,TRBV20-1,CSASLAGAPSYNEQYF,TGCAGTGCTAGCCTAGCGGGCGCACCCTCCTACAATGAGCAGTACTTC
-,TRBJ2-1,-,TRBV12-3/TRBV12-4,CASSRGGAVYNEQFF,TGTGCCAGCAGTCGCGGTGGAGCGGTCTACAATGAGCAGTTCTTC
TRBD2,TRBJ2-1,-,TRBV4-2,CASSRQRGYNEQFF,TGTGCCAGCAGCCGCCAGCGGGGTTACAATGAGCAGTTCTTC
-,TRBJ2-1,-,TRBV14,CASSQVIGAQSYNEQFF,TGTGCCAGCAGCCAAGTTATTGGGGCTCAGTCCTACAATGAGCAGTTCTTC
-,TRBJ2-3,-,TRBV12-3/TRBV12-4,CASSSDRGLADTQYF,TGTGCCAGCAGCTCGGACAGGGGACTAGCAGATACGCAGTATTTT
-,TRBJ2-1,-,TRBV5-1,CASSFTPPNEQFF,TGCGCCAGCAGCTTTACGCCACCCAATGAGCAGTTCTTC
-,TRBJ1-1,-,TRBV10-2,CASSEGAGLGAEAFF,TGCGCCAGCAGTGAGGGGGCGGGTTTGGGGGCTGAAGCTTTCTTT
-,TRBJ2-2,-,TRBV9,CASSVALAPGELFF,TGTGCCAGCAGCGTAGCTTTGGCGCCCGGGGAGCTGTTTTTT
-,TRBJ2-5,-,TRBV20-1,CSALDSRPQETQYF,TGCAGTGCTCTAGACAGTCGCCCCCAAGAGACCCAGTACTTC
TRBD2,TRBJ2-1,-,TRBV15,CATSRDRLARNNEQFF,TGTGCCACCAGCAGAGATCGACTAGCGCGTAACAATGAGCAGTTCTTC